Given below is one T cell receptor beta chain in context. This sample stems from a study of T cell clones after liver transplantation. The CDR3 is 13 residues long. Germline CDR1 SQVTM, CDR2 ANQGSEA. The ends lost 4 bases at V and 2 bases at J; junction bases unmatched: 5. Clones were sequenced by immunoSEQ multiplex PCR, and TCRdb holds only the in-frame ones, with some missing. The sample records around 110,000 clones, approximately 90% being singletons. This chain joins TRBV29-1 and TRBJ2-7, with TRBD2 matching over 7 bases. The clonotype comes from a human patient who received a liver transplant. T cells may partly derive from the graft donor. This specimen was CD4+ T cells from blood, taken 12 months after liver transplant. The CDR3 is CSVVLAAPYEQYF. Written as DNA, the CDR3 is TGCAGCGTTGTGCTAGCGGCGCCCTACGAGCAGTACTTC.